These 7 T cell receptor beta chains share one sample of origin, sequenced in a study of T cell repertoires in cytomegalovirus infection. A single record per CDR3 protein comes from TCRdb applying MiXCR to the reads. Here the sample spans roughly 760,000 distinct CDR3 sequences, roughly 36% being singletons. The specimen sequenced was PBMCs. Every receptor here comes from a human donor in good health (CMV status not recorded). Some clones in this sample may be carry-over from other donors' samples.

As to this clonotype: A junction end diverges from the germline sequence, so it may reflect a read error. The chain couples TRBV29-1 to TRBJ2-4; 7 bases line up with TRBD1. CDR3 length: 14 amino acids. Germline CDR1 reads SQVTM; CDR2 reads ANQGSEA. CDR3 sequence (DNA): TGCAGCGTTGTATTTGGACAGGCCAAAAACATTCCGTACTTC. Its translation: CSVVFGQAKNIPYF.

The J gene is TRBJ2-7, the V gene TRBV6-1; TRBD1 agrees at 9 bases. The CDR3 extends over 15 amino acids. Germline V CDR1 and CDR2: MNHNS, SASEGT. V lost 6 bases and J lost 7; bases outside the gene matches: 13. The CDR3: CASRPRDRVLEEQYF. The CDR3 DNA follows: TGTGCCAGCAGGCCTCGGGACAGGGTATTGGAAGAGCAGTACTTC.

To note about this clonotype: This is likely a read error, given that the CDR3 carries no conserved phenylalanine or tryptophan at its end. The chain joins TRBV10-3 to TRBJ2-7; maybe TRBD1 (6 bases). V was pared by 4 bases and J by 4 bases, with 11 bases between. Germline loops: CDR1 ENHRY, CDR2 SYGVKD. The CDR3 consists of 13 residues. The CDR3, as DNA: TGTGCCATCAGTGGAAAACAGGGTTACGAGCAGTACTTA. Encoded protein: CAISGKQGYEQYL.

V usage is TRBV11-1 and J usage is TRBJ2-6; D perhaps matches TRBD2 (5 bases). V shed 5 bases and J shed 4 bases, with 18 bases lying between them. The germline CDR1 and CDR2 sequences are SGHAT and FQDESV (reference sequence). There are 17 residues in the CDR3. CDR3 residues: CASSLDRTFSGANVLTF. The DNA for the CDR3 is TGTGCCAGCAGCCTCGACCGGACTTTTTCCGGGGCCAACGTCCTGACTTTC.

This clonotype was seen many times. The chain couples TRBV11-1 to TRBJ2-3, with D perhaps matching TRBD2 (6 bases). The CDR3 is 16 residues long. V was shortened by 1 base and J by 2 bases, with 13 bases between the two germline ends. The V gene's germline CDR1 is SGHAT and CDR2 FQDESV (reference sequence). In nucleotides, the CDR3 is TGTGCCAGCAGCTTAGGCGTGGCGGGGCCCACAGATACGCAGTATTTT. Protein: CASSLGVAGPTDTQYF.

The table lists this clonotype with a count of one. The chain has TRBV6-1 and TRBJ2-1, with TRBD2 matching over 8 bases. The CDR3 has 16 amino acids. V shed 5 bases and J 0 bases; nucleotides not matched to a gene: 6. Germline V lookup: CDR1 MNHNS, CDR2 SASEGT. The CDR3 bases are TGTGCCAGCAGTTTGACGGCGGGAGGCTCCTACAATGAGCAGTTCTTC. Translation gives CASSLTAGGSYNEQFF.

The chain recombines TRBV19 with TRBJ1-5, with a tentative D call TRBD1 (5 bases). This CDR3 comprises 16 residues. Trimming stripped 2 bases from V and 1 base from J, with 12 bases between. Germline V gene lookup returns CDR1 LNHDA and CDR2 SQIVND (reference sequence). The CDR3 loop is CASSIRGAGSNQPQHF. In nucleotides, the CDR3 is TGTGCCAGTAGTATAAGAGGGGCAGGGAGCAATCAGCCCCAGCATTTT.